This T cell receptor beta chain was recovered during a study of T cell repertoires in cytomegalovirus infection. Trimming pared 8 bases from V and 1 base from J, leaving 15 bases between. CDR3 size: 15 residues. The germline V gene has CDR1 LNHNV and CDR2 YYDKDF (reference sequence). TCRdb independently ran MiXCR on the reads; one entry per CDR3 protein. Among approximately 30,000 distinct CDR3 sequences, 19% were seen once, and the ten largest hold about 82%. This clonotype was found a few times. The target antigen is unknown. The chain recombines TRBV15 with TRBJ2-1, with D hard to call. The clonotype comes from a human donor in good health (CMV status not recorded). Some clones in this sample may be carry-over from other donors' samples. The specimen was CD8+ T cells from cultured PBMCs, collected from culture after CMV antigen stimulation. The CDR3 is CATSPVSGSYNEQFF. In DNA, the CDR3 is TGTGCCACCTCACCAGTCTCTGGATCCTACAATGAGCAGTTCTTC.